This TCR beta chain was found in a study of control samples from healthy donors and cancer patients. There are 13 residues in the CDR3. V lost 6 bases to trimming and J lost 0 bases, with 6 bases between them. Measured with immunoSEQ multiplex PCR; TCRdb has only the in-frame clones, and not every one. The sample lists about 170,000 clones, around nine tenths occurring once. V usage is TRBV12-3 or TRBV12-4 and J usage is TRBJ2-1; D unclear. The clonotype comes from a woman in her thirties in good health. Sample: blood. The DNA of the CDR3 is TGTGCCAGCAGCTGGAGCTCCTACAATGAGCAGTTCTTC. Amino acids: CASSWSSYNEQFF.